The T cell receptor beta chain described here comes from a study of CD8 T cells in ankylosing spondylitis. Overall study findings and caveats: Past research had described some motif variants in reactive arthritis synovial fluid and blood. It appeared that ankylosing spondylitis blood was characterized by a TCR beta motif of several highly homologous variants.

TCRdb re-called the 5' RACE reads with MiXCR, one entry per CDR3 protein. The sample contains about 480,000 distinct CDR3 sequences, under 20% of which appear only once. This clonotype was recorded a few times. Its antigen remains unidentified. CDR3 length: 14 amino acids. Germline CDR1 LNHNV, CDR2 YYDKDF (reference sequence). V dropped 4 bases and J dropped 1 base, with 10 bases sitting between them. This chain uses TRBV15 with TRBJ2-5; D might be TRBD2 (5 bases). This clonotype was obtained from a male donor with ankylosing spondylitis. Sample: blood, either unsorted or a sorted T cell fraction (not recorded which). The CDR3: CATSKRGTQETQYF. The CDR3 DNA reads TGTGCCACCAGCAAACGGGGTACCCAAGAGACCCAGTACTTC.